The clone carrying this T cell receptor beta chain was recorded a few times. The antigen is undetermined. This specimen belongs to a study of T-cell reconstitution after alpha-beta-depleted transplantation in children. Whole-study results and caveats: At one year after transplant, newly produced T cells mostly accounted for T-cell counts and diversity. At around two months after transplant, the alpha-beta T cells were reportedly derived from several hundred expanded clones that came from non-depleted graft cells. Several patients had high TCRbeta diversity at day 60; it came from surviving recipient T cells and thymic progenitors.

Trimming pared 3 bases from V and 7 bases from J, leaving 13 bases between. This CDR3 spans 13 amino acids. Germline V CDR1 and CDR2: DFQATT, SNEGSKA (reference sequence). Preparing the TCRbeta library involved the use of unique molecular identifiers. Each CDR3 protein gets one entry after TCRdb re-called the PCR reads with MiXCR. The sample carries approximately 430,000 distinct CDR3 sequences, under 20% recorded once. This receptor was identified in a boy younger than two who had a stem cell transplant for Wiskott-Aldrich syndrome, so the T cells may come from the graft donor. Sequenced here: PBMCs, mostly from graft donor cells, sampled 360 days after TCRalphabeta/CD19-depleted stem cell transplant. This chain joins TRBV20-1 and TRBJ1-5; no clear D. The CDR3 sequence: CSASSDFRQPQHF. The DNA of the CDR3 is TGCAGTGCTAGCTCGGATTTTAGGCAGCCCCAGCATTTT.